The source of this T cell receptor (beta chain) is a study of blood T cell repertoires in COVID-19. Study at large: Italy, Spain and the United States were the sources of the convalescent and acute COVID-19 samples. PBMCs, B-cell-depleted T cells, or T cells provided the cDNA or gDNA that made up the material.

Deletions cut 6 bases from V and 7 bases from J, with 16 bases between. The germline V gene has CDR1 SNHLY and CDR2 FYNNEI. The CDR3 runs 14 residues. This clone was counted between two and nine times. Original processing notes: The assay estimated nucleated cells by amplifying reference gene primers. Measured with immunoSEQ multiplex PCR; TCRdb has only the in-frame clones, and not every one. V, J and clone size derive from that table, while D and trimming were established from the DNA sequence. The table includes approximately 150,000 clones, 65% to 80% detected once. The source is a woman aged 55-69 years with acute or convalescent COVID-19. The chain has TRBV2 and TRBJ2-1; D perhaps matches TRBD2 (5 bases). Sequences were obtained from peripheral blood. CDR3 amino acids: CASSIVGSGNEQFF. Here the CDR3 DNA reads TGTGCCAGCAGCATCGTCGGTTCGGGGAATGAGCAGTTCTTC.